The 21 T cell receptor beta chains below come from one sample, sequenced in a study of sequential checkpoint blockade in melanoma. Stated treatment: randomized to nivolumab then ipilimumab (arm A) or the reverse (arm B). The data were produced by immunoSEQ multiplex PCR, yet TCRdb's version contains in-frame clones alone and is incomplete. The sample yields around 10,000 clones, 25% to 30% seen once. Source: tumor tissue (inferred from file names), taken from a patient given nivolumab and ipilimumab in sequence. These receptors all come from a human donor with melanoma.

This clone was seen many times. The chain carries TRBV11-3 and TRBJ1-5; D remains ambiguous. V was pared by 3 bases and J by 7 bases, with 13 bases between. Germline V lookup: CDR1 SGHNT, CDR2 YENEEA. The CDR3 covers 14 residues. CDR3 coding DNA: TGTGCCAGCAGCTTCATGGGTTCGGGGCAGCCCCAGCATTTT. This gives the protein CASSFMGSGQPQHF.

The CDR3, as DNA: TGTGCCAGCAGCCATCGGCAGGGGACAACTTACGAGCAGTACTTC. Its translation is CASSHRQGTTYEQYF. The chain uses TRBV14 and TRBJ2-7, with TRBD1 as a possible D gene (6 bases). Per the germline V gene, CDR1 is SGHDN and CDR2 is FVKESK. The CDR3 contains 15 residues. V was cut by 3 bases and J by 4 bases, with 16 bases left in between. Drawing the rest from reference TRBV14 and TRBJ2-7, the complete variable domain is EAGVTQFPSHSVIEKGQTVTLRCDPISGHDNLYWYRRVMGKEIKFLLHFVKESKQDESGMPNNRFLAERTGGTYSTLKVQPAELEDSGVYFCASSHRQGTTYEQYFGPGTRLTVT.

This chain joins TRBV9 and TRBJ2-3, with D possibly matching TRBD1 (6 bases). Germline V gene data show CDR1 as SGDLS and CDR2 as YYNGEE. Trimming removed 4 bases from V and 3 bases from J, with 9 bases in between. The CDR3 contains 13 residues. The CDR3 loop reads CASSRGFTDTQYF. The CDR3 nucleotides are TGTGCCAGCAGCAGGGGGTTTACAGATACGCAGTATTTT.

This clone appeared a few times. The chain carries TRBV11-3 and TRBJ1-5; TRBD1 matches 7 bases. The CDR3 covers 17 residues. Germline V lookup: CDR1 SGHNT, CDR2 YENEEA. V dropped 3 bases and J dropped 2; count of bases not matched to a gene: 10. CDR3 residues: CASSLGTELSGNQPQHF. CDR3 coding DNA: TGTGCCAGCAGCTTGGGGACAGAGCTTTCGGGCAATCAGCCCCAGCATTTT.

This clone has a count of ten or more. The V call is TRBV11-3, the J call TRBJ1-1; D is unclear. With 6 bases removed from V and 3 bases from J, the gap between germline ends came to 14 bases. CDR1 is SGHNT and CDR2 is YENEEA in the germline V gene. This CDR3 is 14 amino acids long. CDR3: CASSLLYRDTEAFF. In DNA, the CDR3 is TGTGCCAGCAGTCTTCTATATCGTGACACTGAAGCTTTCTTT.

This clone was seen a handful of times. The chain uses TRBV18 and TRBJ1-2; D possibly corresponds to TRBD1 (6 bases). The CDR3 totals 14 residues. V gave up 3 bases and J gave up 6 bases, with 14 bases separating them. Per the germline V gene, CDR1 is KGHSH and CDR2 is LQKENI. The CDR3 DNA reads TGTGCCAGCTCACCCGCAATGGGGGCCCATGGCTACACCTTC. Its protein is CASSPAMGAHGYTF.

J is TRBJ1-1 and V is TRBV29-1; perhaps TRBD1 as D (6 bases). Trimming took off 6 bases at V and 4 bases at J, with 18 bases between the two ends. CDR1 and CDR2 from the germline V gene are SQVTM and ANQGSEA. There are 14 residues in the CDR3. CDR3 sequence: CSVLRGGSSTEAFF. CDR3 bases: TGCAGCGTCTTGAGGGGGGGCTCAAGCACTGAAGCTTTCTTT.

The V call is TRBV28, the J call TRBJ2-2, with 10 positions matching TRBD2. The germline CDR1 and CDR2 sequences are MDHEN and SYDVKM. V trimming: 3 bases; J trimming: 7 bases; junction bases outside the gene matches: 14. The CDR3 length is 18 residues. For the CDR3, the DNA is TGTGCCAGCAGTTTTCTCACTAGCGGGGTGCCAATGGGCGGGGAGCTGTTTTTT. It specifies CASSFLTSGVPMGGELFF.

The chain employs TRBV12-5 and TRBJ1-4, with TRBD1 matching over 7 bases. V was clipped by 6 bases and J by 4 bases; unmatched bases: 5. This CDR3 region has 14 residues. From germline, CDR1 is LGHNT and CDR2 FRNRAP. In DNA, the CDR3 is TGTGCTAGTGGACTCGGGACAGATAATGAAAAACTGTTTTTT. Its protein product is CASGLGTDNEKLFF.

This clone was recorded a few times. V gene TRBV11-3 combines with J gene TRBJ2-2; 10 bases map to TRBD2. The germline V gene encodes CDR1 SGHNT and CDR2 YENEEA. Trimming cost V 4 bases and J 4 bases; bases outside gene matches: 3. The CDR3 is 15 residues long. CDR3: CASSSERGGTGELFF. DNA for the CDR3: TGTGCCAGCAGCTCCGAGCGGGGGGGCACCGGGGAGCTGTTTTTT.

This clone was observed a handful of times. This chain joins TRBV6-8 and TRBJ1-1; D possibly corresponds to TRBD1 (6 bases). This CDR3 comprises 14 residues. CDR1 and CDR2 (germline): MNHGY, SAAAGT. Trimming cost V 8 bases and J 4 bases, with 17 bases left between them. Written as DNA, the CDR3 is TGTGCCAGCGGAATACAGGGTGGAGGCACTGAAGCTTTCTTT. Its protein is CASGIQGGGTEAFF.

The CDR3 reads CASRRRGKIYGYTF. The DNA of the CDR3 is TGTGCCAGCAGAAGGCGCGGAAAGATCTATGGCTACACCTTC. This chain joins TRBV9 and TRBJ1-2; D not certain. V was shortened by 5 bases and J by 4 bases, with 15 bases between the two germline ends. Germline V lookup: CDR1 SGDLS, CDR2 YYNGEE. The CDR3 is made up of 14 amino acids.

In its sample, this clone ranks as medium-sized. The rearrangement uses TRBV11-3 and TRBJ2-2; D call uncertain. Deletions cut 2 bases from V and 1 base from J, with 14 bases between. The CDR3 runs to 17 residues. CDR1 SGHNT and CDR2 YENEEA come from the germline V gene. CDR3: CASSLQRAALNTGELFF. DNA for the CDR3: TGTGCCAGCAGCTTACAAAGGGCAGCCCTGAACACCGGGGAGCTGTTTTTT.

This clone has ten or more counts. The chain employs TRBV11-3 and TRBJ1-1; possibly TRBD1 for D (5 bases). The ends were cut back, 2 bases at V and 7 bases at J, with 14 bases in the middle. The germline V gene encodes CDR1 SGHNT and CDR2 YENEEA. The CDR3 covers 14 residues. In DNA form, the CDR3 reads TGTGCCAGCAGCTTATTTGGGGGGAGAGTTGAAGCTTTCTTT. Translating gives CASSLFGGRVEAFF.

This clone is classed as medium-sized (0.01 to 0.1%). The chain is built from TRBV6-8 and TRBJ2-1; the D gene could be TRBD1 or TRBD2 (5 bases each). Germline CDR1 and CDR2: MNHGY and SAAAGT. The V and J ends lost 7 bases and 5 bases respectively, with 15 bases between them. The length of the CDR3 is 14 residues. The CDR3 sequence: CASTQTGAHNEQFF. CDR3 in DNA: TGTGCCAGCACCCAAACCGGGGCCCACAATGAGCAGTTCTTC.

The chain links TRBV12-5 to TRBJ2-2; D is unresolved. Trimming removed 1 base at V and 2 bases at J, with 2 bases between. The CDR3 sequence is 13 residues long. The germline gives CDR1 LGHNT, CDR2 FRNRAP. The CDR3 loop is CASGLDNTGELFF. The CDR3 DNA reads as TGTGCTAGTGGTTTGGATAACACCGGGGAGCTGTTTTTT. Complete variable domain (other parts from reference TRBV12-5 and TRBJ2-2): DARVTQTPRHKVTEMGQEVTMRCQPILGHNTVFWYRQTMMQGLELLAYFRNRAPLDDSGMPKDRFSAEMPDATLATLKIQPSEPRDSAVYFCASGLDNTGELFFGEGSRLTVL.

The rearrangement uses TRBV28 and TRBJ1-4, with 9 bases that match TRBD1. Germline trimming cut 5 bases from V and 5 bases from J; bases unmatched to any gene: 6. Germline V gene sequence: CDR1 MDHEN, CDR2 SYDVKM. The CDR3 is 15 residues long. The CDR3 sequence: CASSPSGTGNEKLFF. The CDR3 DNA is TGTGCCAGCAGTCCATCCGGGACAGGGAATGAAAAACTGTTTTTT.

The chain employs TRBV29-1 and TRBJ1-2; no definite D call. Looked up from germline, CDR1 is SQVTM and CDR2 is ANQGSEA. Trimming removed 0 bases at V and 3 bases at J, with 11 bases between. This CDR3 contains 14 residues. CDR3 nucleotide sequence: TGCAGCGTTGAAGATCTTACCGGGTACTATGGCTACACCTTC. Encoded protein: CSVEDLTGYYGYTF.

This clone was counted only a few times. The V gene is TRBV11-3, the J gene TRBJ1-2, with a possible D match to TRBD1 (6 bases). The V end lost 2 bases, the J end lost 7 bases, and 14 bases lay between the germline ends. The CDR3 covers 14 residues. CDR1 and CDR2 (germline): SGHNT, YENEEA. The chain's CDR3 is CASSLPGGLGGYTF. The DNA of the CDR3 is TGTGCCAGCAGCTTACCGGGGGGGCTCGGTGGCTACACCTTC. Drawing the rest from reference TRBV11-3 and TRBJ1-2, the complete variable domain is EAGVVQSPRYKIIEKKQPVAFWCNPISGHNTLYWYLQNLGQGPELLIRYENEEAVDDSQLPKDRFSAERLKGVDSTLKIQPAELGDSAVYLCASSLPGGLGGYTFGSGTRLTVV.

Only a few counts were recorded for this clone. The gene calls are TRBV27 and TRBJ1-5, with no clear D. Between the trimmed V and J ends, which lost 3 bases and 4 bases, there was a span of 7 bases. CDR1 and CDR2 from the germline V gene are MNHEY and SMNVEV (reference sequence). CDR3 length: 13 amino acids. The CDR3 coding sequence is TGTGCCAGCAGTTTGAGGCCTAATCAGCCCCAGCATTTT. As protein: CASSLRPNQPQHF.

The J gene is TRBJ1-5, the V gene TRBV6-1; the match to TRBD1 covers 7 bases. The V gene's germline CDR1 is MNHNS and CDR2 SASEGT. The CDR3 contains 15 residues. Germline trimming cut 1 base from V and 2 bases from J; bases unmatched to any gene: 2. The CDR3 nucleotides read TGTGCCAGCAGTGAAGTAGGGACAGGCAATCAGCCCCAGCATTTT. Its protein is CASSEVGTGNQPQHF.